This T cell receptor beta chain is from a study of early T cells in non-severe SARS-CoV-2 infection. As for the study in general: The sequenced material was bulk RNA from unsorted whole blood, and its chains were unpaired.

On this clonotype itself: Its antigen is unidentified.

Points from the study as a whole: CD4 and private specificities were missed by VDJdb matching, which favored anti-spike CD8 responses.

Individual cDNA molecules were tagged with unique molecular identifiers, the study reported. TCRdb reprocessed the 5' RACE reads with MiXCR, giving one entry per CDR3 protein. The table lists roughly 83,000 distinct CDR3 sequences, about 12% of them singletons. V was cut by 2 bases and J by 3 bases, with 8 bases left in between. The germline CDR1 and CDR2 sequences are SGHKS and YYEKEE (reference sequence). The CDR3 consists of 13 residues. This sample comprised whole blood, obtained at baseline. This receptor was identified in an adult who was a healthcare worker with PCR-confirmed SARS-CoV-2 infection or an uninfected control (not recorded which). The V gene is TRBV5-5, the J gene TRBJ1-1; the D gene is possibly TRBD1 (5 bases). CDR3 in amino acids: CASSFGGDTEAFF. CDR3 sequence (DNA): TGTGCCAGCAGCTTCGGGGGAGACACTGAAGCTTTCTTT.